The next 26 T cell receptor beta chains were all read from a single sample in a study of T cell repertoires in cytomegalovirus infection. One entry per CDR3 protein, called by TCRdb with MiXCR from the reads. The sample has some 480,000 distinct CDR3 sequences, roughly a third seen once. No antigen is known for these receptors. The sequencing here drew on cultured PBMCs, taken from culture after CMV antigen stimulation. The receptors were gathered from a human donor in good health (CMV status not recorded). Some clones in this sample may be carry-over from other donors' samples.

The chain links TRBV6-1 to TRBJ1-1; D might be TRBD1 (5 bases). The V end was cut by 1 base, the J end by 5 bases, with 14 bases between. CDR1 is MNHNS, CDR2 SASEGT, per germline. The CDR3 is 15 residues long. The CDR3 DNA reads as TGTGCCAGCAGTGAAGATAGGGGACTCTTGACTGAAGCTTTCTTT. Translating gives CASSEDRGLLTEAFF.

This chain connects TRBV7-7 to TRBJ2-5, with TRBD2 as a possible D gene (6 bases). Trimming cost V 5 bases and J 4 bases, with 11 bases left between them. There are 13 residues in the CDR3. Germline CDR1 and CDR2: SSHAT and FNYEAQ (reference sequence). The CDR3 here is CASSQTSTETQYF. For the CDR3, the DNA is TGTGCCAGCAGCCAAACTAGCACAGAGACCCAGTACTTC.

The chain uses TRBV5-1 and TRBJ2-1; TRBD2 agrees at 11 bases. The germline V gene encodes CDR1 SGHRS and CDR2 YFSETQ. V was pared by 4 bases and J by 5 bases, with 8 bases of the junction left unmatched. CDR3 size: 16 residues. The CDR3 DNA sequence: TGCGCCAGCAGCATAATAGCGGGAGGGTTTAACAATGAGCAGTTCTTC. This translates into CASSIIAGGFNNEQFF.

This chain links TRBV29-1 with TRBJ2-5, with no clear D. The CDR3 contains 11 residues. The germline gives CDR1 SQVTM, CDR2 ANQGSEA. V dropped 8 bases and J dropped 1 base, with 8 bases sitting between them. CDR3 bases: TGCAGCCCACAGATCCAAGAGACCCAGTACTTC. It is translated as CSPQIQETQYF.

This clonotype was seen a few times. The genes are TRBV29-1 and TRBJ2-1, with TRBD2 matching 8 bases. J lost 7 bases, V lost 3 bases, and 8 bases had no gene match. This CDR3 region has 14 residues. From germline, CDR1 is SQVTM and CDR2 ANQGSEA. The chain's CDR3 is CSVDYGRAGNEQFF. The CDR3 bases are TGCAGCGTTGACTACGGGAGGGCGGGGAATGAGCAGTTCTTC.

The rearrangement joins TRBV7-9 to TRBJ1-1; the D is unclear. V lost 6 bases, J lost 4 bases, and 9 bases lay in between. The CDR3 extends over 12 amino acids. Germline V gives CDR1 SEHNR, CDR2 FQNEAQ (reference sequence). CDR3 protein: CASSRRVTEAFF. Written as DNA, the CDR3 is TGTGCCAGCAGTCGTCGGGTCACTGAAGCTTTCTTT. The entire variable domain, with the rest obtained from reference TRBV7-9 and TRBJ1-1, is as follows: DTGVSQNPRHKITKRGQNVTFRCDPISEHNRLYWYRQTLGQGPEFLTYFQNEAQLEKSRLLSDRFSAERPKGSFSTLEIQRTEQGDSAMYLCASSRRVTEAFFGQGTRLTVV.

The chain carries TRBV18 and TRBJ2-3, with D possibly matching TRBD2 (6 bases). This CDR3 spans 17 amino acids. V lost 3 bases, J lost 2 bases, and 18 bases lay in between. The germline CDR1 and CDR2 sequences are KGHSH and LQKENI. CDR3 region: CASSPPNLAATTDTQYF. The CDR3 region has the DNA TGTGCCAGCTCACCCCCAAATTTAGCGGCCACCACAGATACGCAGTATTTT.

V usage is TRBV6-6 and J usage is TRBJ1-4, with D perhaps matching TRBD1 (6 bases). V was shortened by 2 bases and J by 5 bases, with 12 bases between the two germline ends. The CDR3 is 15 amino acids. CDR1 is MNHNY and CDR2 is SVGAGI in the germline V gene (reference sequence). The CDR3, as DNA: TGTGCCAGCAGTTACCAGGACAGTTCAAATGAAAAACTGTTTTTT. Encoded protein: CASSYQDSSNEKLFF.

The chain joins TRBV19 to TRBJ1-2; D might be TRBD1 (5 bases). CDR1 is LNHDA, CDR2 SQIVND, per germline (reference sequence). The germline V and J ends were trimmed by 6 bases and 0 bases, with 5 bases remaining between them. This CDR3 has 12 residues. CDR3 nucleotides: TGTGCCAGTAGAGGGGCTAACTATGGCTACACCTTC. This gives the protein CASRGANYGYTF.

The rearrangement uses TRBV28 and TRBJ2-7; D is unresolved. The CDR3 runs 13 residues. Germline V gives CDR1 MDHEN, CDR2 SYDVKM. The V gene lost 4 bases and the J gene lost 1 base, with 8 bases spanning the gap. CDR3 sequence: CASSSVGSYEQYF. CDR3 bases: TGTGCCAGCAGTTCCGTGGGGTCCTACGAGCAGTACTTC.

The rearrangement joins TRBV4-1 to TRBJ2-6; D not resolved. Germline V lookup: CDR1 MGHRA, CDR2 YSYEKL. The CDR3 length is 19 residues. Trimming removed 0 bases from V and 0 bases from J, with 15 bases in between. The CDR3 region has the DNA TGCGCCAGCAGCCAAGATGGCTACAACGGTTACTCTGGGGCCAACGTCCTGACTTTC. Residues: CASSQDGYNGYSGANVLTF.

This clonotype was picked up many times. The chain couples TRBV7-2 to TRBJ2-2; maybe TRBD2 (5 bases). This CDR3 contains 15 residues. Germline lookup yields CDR1 SGHTA and CDR2 FQGNSA. V was clipped by 1 base and J by 4 bases, with 10 bases between them. The CDR3 bases are TGTGCCAGCAGCTTAGACGGGGTGTCCACCGGGGAGCTGTTTTTT. This encodes CASSLDGVSTGELFF.

For this clonotype: A much larger clonotype is one base distant, so this may be a read error. The genes are TRBV7-6 and TRBJ2-3; D remains unclear. CDR1 is SGHVS and CDR2 is FNYEAQ in the germline V gene. Trimming removed 3 bases from V and 0 bases from J, with 4 bases in between. The CDR3 extends over 13 amino acids. CDR3 residues: CASSFISTDTQYF. The CDR3 coding sequence is TGTGCCAGCAGCTTCATTAGCACAGATACGCAGTATTTT.

The V and J genes are TRBV20-1 and TRBJ2-1; D ambiguous. Trimming took off 6 bases at V and 6 bases at J, with 9 bases between the two ends. The germline V gene has CDR1 DFQATT and CDR2 SNEGSKA (reference sequence). This CDR3 spans 11 amino acids. CDR3 nucleotides: TGCAGTGCCCCAGCGCTCAATGAGCAGTTCTTC. This codes for CSAPALNEQFF.

The chain recombines TRBV28 with TRBJ1-2; unclear D gene. V lost 6 bases and J 8 bases, leaving 16 bases between the germline ends. CDR1 and CDR2 (germline): MDHEN, SYDVKM. CDR3 length: 13 residues. DNA of the CDR3: TGTGCCAGCAGCCAGAATGGAGTGCCCGGCTACACCTTC. Protein sequence: CASSQNGVPGYTF.

This chain connects TRBV6-1 to TRBJ2-7; tentative D call: TRBD2 (5 bases). CDR3 length: 13 amino acids. V gave up 4 bases and J gave up 6 bases, with 13 bases separating them. The germline V gene encodes CDR1 MNHNS and CDR2 SASEGT. The CDR3: CASSVSTSGEQYV. CDR3 nucleotides: TGTGCCAGCAGTGTCTCCACTAGTGGCGAGCAGTACGTC.

This clonotype was seen more than once but under ten times. The chain carries TRBV28 and TRBJ2-5, with TRBD2 identical over 8 bases. This CDR3 contains 13 residues. V lost 7 bases and J lost 3; bases outside the gene matches: 4. The germline CDR1 and CDR2 sequences are MDHEN and SYDVKM. CDR3 sequence reads: CASIHGREETQYF. Written as DNA, the CDR3 is TGTGCCAGCATACACGGGAGGGAAGAGACCCAGTACTTC.

The chain links TRBV19 to TRBJ2-1; 8 bases fit TRBD1. Trimming cost V 5 bases and J 10 bases; bases outside gene matches: 13. In germline, CDR1 is LNHDA, CDR2 SQIVND (reference sequence). The CDR3 is made up of 15 amino acids. This chain's CDR3 is CASSSLSGRGREQFF. CDR3 coding DNA: TGTGCCAGTAGTTCCCTATCGGGCAGGGGGCGAGAGCAGTTCTTC.

The chain has TRBV20-1 and TRBJ2-1; D perhaps matches TRBD2 (6 bases). CDR1 is DFQATT, CDR2 SNEGSKA, per germline (reference sequence). Deletions cut 4 bases from V and 3 bases from J, with 19 bases between. The CDR3 loop spans 16 amino acids. The CDR3 here is CSAKANPSAFYNEQFF. The CDR3 DNA is TGCAGTGCTAAGGCGAACCCTAGCGCCTTCTACAATGAGCAGTTCTTC.

This clonotype was found a few times. The CDR3 protein is CASSPPSSGYNEQFF. The DNA of the CDR3 is TGTGCCAGCAGTCCCCCGTCTAGCGGTTACAATGAGCAGTTCTTC. This rearrangement joins TRBV12-3 or TRBV12-4 to TRBJ2-1, with 7 nucleotides matching TRBD2. V lost 5 bases, J lost 4 bases, and 8 bases stayed unmatched. The CDR3 runs 15 residues.

This clonotype appeared a few times. The rearrangement uses TRBV10-3 and TRBJ2-5; TRBD2 agrees at 7 bases. The CDR3 length is 18 residues. The ends lost 1 base at V and 1 base at J; junction bases unmatched: 12. Germline V gene sequence: CDR1 ENHRY, CDR2 SYGVKD. The CDR3 sequence: CAISELLAAEGGQETQYF. In DNA form, the CDR3 reads TGTGCCATCAGTGAGTTGCTAGCGGCGGAGGGAGGCCAAGAGACCCAGTACTTC.

The V and J genes are TRBV20-1 and TRBJ1-6; 11 positions match TRBD1. The V gene end was trimmed by 2 bases and the J gene end by 6 bases; junction bases not matched to a gene: 12. This CDR3 contains 18 residues. Germline V gene lookup returns CDR1 DFQATT and CDR2 SNEGSKA (reference sequence). CDR3 DNA: TGCAGTGCTAGATACGTTGGGGACAGGGGGAACCGTAATTCACCCCTCCACTTT. Encoded protein: CSARYVGDRGNRNSPLHF.

This clonotype was picked up many times. The chain is built from TRBV7-2 and TRBJ2-1, with 7 nucleotides matching TRBD2. Germline CDR1 and CDR2: SGHTA and FQGNSA. CDR3 length: 16 amino acids. The trim removed 0 bases at V and 2 bases at J, leaving 4 bases unmatched. CDR3 DNA sequence: TGTGCCAGCAGCTTAGCGAGGGGAGGGCCCTACAATGAGCAGTTCTTC. Protein product: CASSLARGGPYNEQFF.

This clonotype was counted a few times. The chain links TRBV4-2 to TRBJ2-3; no definite D call. Germline V lookup: CDR1 LGHNA, CDR2 YNFKEQ. The ends were cut back, 0 bases at V and 2 bases at J, with 18 bases in the middle. The length of the CDR3 is 18 residues. The chain's CDR3 is CASSQDRVTSPATDTQYF. CDR3 DNA sequence: TGTGCCAGCAGCCAAGATAGGGTAACGTCACCCGCCACAGATACGCAGTATTTT.

This chain joins TRBV24-1 and TRBJ2-2; D gene uncertain. The CDR3 has 12 amino acids. The germline V gene has CDR1 KGHDR and CDR2 SFDVKD. V dropped 5 bases and J dropped 2 bases, with 2 bases sitting between them. The chain's CDR3 is CATSGNTGELFF. DNA for the CDR3: TGTGCCACCAGTGGCAACACCGGGGAGCTGTTTTTT.

This clonotype was observed many times. The chain carries TRBV7-8 and TRBJ1-1, with D perhaps matching TRBD1 (5 bases). Germline V gives CDR1 SGHVS, CDR2 FQNEAQ. The CDR3 extends over 14 amino acids. The V end lost 5 bases, the J end lost 1 base, and 11 bases lay between the germline ends. CDR3 sequence reads: CASSLTEPNTEAFF. The CDR3 coding sequence is TGTGCCAGCAGCCTGACAGAGCCGAACACTGAAGCTTTCTTT.